The 22 T cell receptor beta chains below all came from one sample that was sequenced in a study of response to subunit inactivated influenza vaccine. Via MiXCR, TCRdb re-called the RT-PCR reads, giving one row per CDR3 protein. The table shows just over 300,000 distinct CDR3 sequences, with over 20% occurring only once. This specimen was PBMCs from blood, taken 21 months after vaccination. These receptors were taken from a man aged 50 to 75 who received an inactivated influenza vaccine.

The DNA for the CDR3 is TGTGCCATCAGTGATTTAACCACAGATACGCAGTATTTT. Its translation is CAISDLTTDTQYF. This rearrangement joins TRBV10-3 to TRBJ2-3; D is undetermined. Deletions cut 3 bases from V and 2 bases from J, with 6 bases between. The V gene's germline CDR1 is ENHRY and CDR2 SYGVKD. The CDR3 contains 13 residues.

This clonotype was seen a handful of times. The J gene is TRBJ1-6, the V gene TRBV10-3; 7 bases line up with TRBD1. Germline-derived CDR1 and CDR2 are ENHRY and SYGVKD. CDR3 length: 15 amino acids. Trimming took 3 bases from V and 10 from J; bases not matched to a gene: 9. CDR3 nucleotide sequence: TGTGCCATCAGTGAAAACAGGGGTAACGGGTCACCCCTCCACTTT. It encodes CAISENRGNGSPLHF.

The V and J genes are TRBV3-1 and TRBJ1-1, with D possibly matching TRBD1 (5 bases). With 0 bases removed from V and 8 bases from J, the gap between germline ends came to 7 bases. Germline loops: CDR1 LGHDT, CDR2 YNNKEL (reference sequence). There are 12 residues in the CDR3. The CDR3 here is CASSQETAEAFF. DNA for the CDR3: TGTGCCAGCAGCCAAGAGACAGCAGAAGCTTTCTTT.

This clonotype appeared many times. The CDR3 is CASSTTGLAEAFF. In DNA, the CDR3 is TGTGCCAGTAGTACGACAGGGTTGGCTGAAGCTTTCTTT. The J gene is TRBJ1-1, the V gene TRBV19, with TRBD1 matching 7 bases. The CDR3 loop spans 13 amino acids. Germline V gene sequence: CDR1 LNHDA, CDR2 SQIVND (reference sequence). The V segment lost 4 bases and the J segment 6 bases; nucleotides outside the gene matches: 5.

This clonotype was found a few times. The J gene is TRBJ1-5, the V gene TRBV6-2 or TRBV6-3, with D unclear. Germline CDR1 MNHEY, CDR2 SVGEGT. The V end was cut by 7 bases, the J end by 6 bases, with 13 bases between. This CDR3 is built from 13 residues. The CDR3 is CASTGSYSQPQHF. CDR3 sequence (DNA): TGTGCCAGCACGGGGAGTTACAGTCAGCCCCAGCATTTT.

The chain couples TRBV9 to TRBJ2-2; perhaps D is TRBD1 or TRBD2 (6 bases each). Trimming cost V 1 base and J 3 bases, with 13 bases left between them. CDR3 length equals 16 residues. The germline CDR1 and CDR2 sequences are SGDLS and YYNGEE. In DNA, the CDR3 is TGTGCCAGCAGCGTATATCCGGGGGCGGACACCGGGGAGCTGTTTTTT. Its translation is CASSVYPGADTGELFF.

About this clonotype itself: One end of the junction varies from germline; a read error may be responsible. The rearrangement joins TRBV6-2 or TRBV6-3 to TRBJ2-1, with unresolved D. The CDR3 contains 16 residues. The germline V gene encodes CDR1 MNHEY and CDR2 SVGEGT. CDR3: CAGSYPKGSAYNEQFF. The CDR3 DNA sequence: TGTGCCGGCAGTTACCCCAAAGGGTCGGCATACAATGAGCAGTTCTTC.

This chain joins TRBV27 and TRBJ2-4; 8 bases match TRBD2. After removal of 6 bases from V and 6 bases from J, the junction contained 7 bases not matched to a gene. From germline, CDR1 is MNHEY and CDR2 SMNVEV (reference sequence). The length of the CDR3 is 14 residues. The CDR3 DNA reads TGTGCCAGCAGGGCGGGAGGTGCTGGAAACATTCAGTACTTC. Amino acids: CASRAGGAGNIQYF.

This clonotype was seen only a few times. The gene calls are TRBV5-1 and TRBJ2-5; D possibly uses TRBD1 or TRBD2 (6 bases each). The CDR3 is 13 amino acids. The germline V gene has CDR1 SGHRS and CDR2 YFSETQ. Trimming took 7 bases from V and 4 from J, leaving 14 bases between them. The CDR3 region has the DNA TGCGCCAGCGCTAAATCGGGGGCAGAGACCCAGTACTTC. Amino acid sequence: CASAKSGAETQYF. The full variable domain, with the rest looked up from reference TRBV5-1 and TRBJ2-5, is KAGVTQTPRYLIKTRGQQVTLSCSPISGHRSVSWYQQTPGQGLQFLFEYFSETQRNKGNFPGRFSGRQFSNSRSEMNVSTLELGDSALYLCASAKSGAETQYFGPGTRLLVL.

This clonotype showed up just a few times. This rearrangement joins TRBV19 to TRBJ1-1; D gene unclear. V was shortened by 7 bases and J by 0 bases, with 9 bases between the two germline ends. Germline loops: CDR1 LNHDA, CDR2 SQIVND (reference sequence). This CDR3 comprises 13 residues. The CDR3 reads CASTYGVNTEAFF. The CDR3 nucleotides read TGTGCCAGTACCTACGGGGTGAACACTGAAGCTTTCTTT.

In this sample, this clonotype turned up a few times. The chain recombines TRBV29-1 with TRBJ2-7, with 7 bases that match TRBD1. Germline lookup yields CDR1 SQVTM and CDR2 ANQGSEA. J gave up 2 bases and V 7 bases, and 2 bases lay outside the gene matches. The CDR3 is made up of 11 amino acids. The CDR3 region has the DNA TGCAGCGGGGGACAGACCTACGAGCAGTACTTC. Translated, it gives CSGGQTYEQYF.

This clonotype has only a few counts. CDR3 loop: CASSYSPRGLYGYTF. The CDR3 DNA follows: TGTGCCAGCAGTTACTCGCCGAGGGGGCTTTATGGCTACACCTTC. This sequence joins TRBV6-5 and TRBJ1-2, with 7 bases that match TRBD1. J was trimmed by 5 bases and V by 0 bases; bases with no gene match: 6. The CDR3 contains 15 residues. Germline assignment: CDR1 MNHEY and CDR2 SVGAGI.

This clonotype was found a few times. V and J are TRBV28 and TRBJ1-2, with D hard to call. The CDR3 length is 14 residues. Trimming cost V 3 bases and J 3 bases, with 11 bases left between them. Germline CDR1 and CDR2: MDHEN and SYDVKM. CDR3 amino acids: CASSFAEGDYGYTF. For the CDR3, the DNA is TGTGCCAGCAGTTTCGCGGAGGGCGACTATGGCTACACCTTC.

Concerning this clonotype itself: A much larger clone lies a single base off, so this may be a read error. The chain is built from TRBV20-1 and TRBJ1-5, with D possibly matching TRBD1 (5 bases). This CDR3 comprises 13 residues. Germline V gene sequence: CDR1 DFQATT, CDR2 SNEGSKA (reference sequence). CDR3 residues: CSAVHQGNQPRHF. The CDR3 DNA follows: TGCAGTGCAGTTCACCAGGGAAATCAGCCCCGGCATTTT.

This clonotype was observed at least ten times. The rearrangement links TRBV25-1 to TRBJ1-2; D is unresolved. The CDR3 runs to 11 residues. CDR1 and CDR2 (germline): MGHDK, SYGVNS. The V end lost 9 bases, the J end lost 8 bases, and 13 bases lay between the germline ends. CDR3 in amino acids: CARQYSRGYTF. The CDR3 coding sequence is TGTGCCAGACAGTACTCGCGCGGCTACACCTTC.

This clonotype turned up a few times. J is TRBJ1-1 and V is TRBV3-1, with TRBD1 matching over 7 bases. J gave up 4 bases and V 6 bases, and 8 bases lay outside the gene matches. CDR3 length equals 14 residues. In germline, CDR1 is LGHDT, CDR2 YNNKEL (reference sequence). The CDR3 spells CASRHMTGSTEAFF. The CDR3 DNA reads TGTGCCAGCAGACATATGACAGGGTCCACTGAAGCTTTCTTT.

The CDR3 loop is CASSEVRGGTYEQYF. The CDR3 coding sequence is TGTGCCAGCAGTGAAGTCAGGGGGGGGACCTACGAGCAGTACTTC. V usage is TRBV2 and J usage is TRBJ2-7, with D perhaps given as TRBD1 or TRBD2 (7 bases each). Trimming removed 1 base at V and 2 bases at J, with 12 bases between. The CDR3 length is 15 residues. Germline CDR1 SNHLY, CDR2 FYNNEI.

This clonotype has more than one count but fewer than ten. The chain carries TRBV6-6 and TRBJ2-7; D is ambiguous. The CDR3 is 13 residues long. Germline V CDR1 and CDR2: MNHNY, SVGAGI (reference sequence). Trimming removed 2 bases from V and 4 bases from J, with 9 bases in between. This CDR3 reads CASSYPDQYEQYF. The CDR3 coding sequence is TGTGCCAGCAGTTACCCCGATCAGTACGAGCAGTACTTC.

The gene calls are TRBV5-4 and TRBJ2-5, with 11 nucleotides matching TRBD1. Germline assignment: CDR1 SGHNT and CDR2 YYREEE (reference sequence). Trimming took 9 bases from V and 4 from J; bases not matched to a gene: 2. The CDR3 has 12 amino acids. The CDR3 bases are TGTGCCACCGGACAGGGGGCAGAGACCCAGTACTTC. Amino acids: CATGQGAETQYF.

The V gene is TRBV20-1, the J gene TRBJ1-1; 11 nucleotides align to TRBD1. With V trimmed by 2 bases and J by 2 bases, 7 bases remained unmatched. The CDR3 length is 16 residues. Germline CDR1 reads DFQATT; CDR2 reads SNEGSKA (reference sequence). The CDR3 is CSARLGQGALNTEAFF. The CDR3 nucleotides are TGCAGTGCTAGACTTGGACAGGGGGCGTTAAACACTGAAGCTTTCTTT.

DNA for the CDR3: TGTGCCAGCAGTCCAACGACAGGGCGCTATGGCTACACCTTC. Protein sequence: CASSPTTGRYGYTF. The chain is built from TRBV3-1 and TRBJ1-2; TRBD1 aligns across 7 bases. The CDR3 consists of 14 residues. CDR1 is LGHDT and CDR2 is YNNKEL in the germline V gene (reference sequence). The ends lost 6 bases at V and 4 bases at J; junction bases unmatched: 8.

This clonotype was picked up many times. This chain uses TRBV4-3 with TRBJ1-2, with D unclear. V was clipped by 0 bases and J by 2 bases, with 4 bases between them. Germline loops: CDR1 LGHNA, CDR2 YSLEER. This CDR3 spans 13 amino acids. CDR3 in DNA: TGCGCCAGCAGCCAAGAGAGAAACTATGGCTACACCTTC. Its protein is CASSQERNYGYTF.